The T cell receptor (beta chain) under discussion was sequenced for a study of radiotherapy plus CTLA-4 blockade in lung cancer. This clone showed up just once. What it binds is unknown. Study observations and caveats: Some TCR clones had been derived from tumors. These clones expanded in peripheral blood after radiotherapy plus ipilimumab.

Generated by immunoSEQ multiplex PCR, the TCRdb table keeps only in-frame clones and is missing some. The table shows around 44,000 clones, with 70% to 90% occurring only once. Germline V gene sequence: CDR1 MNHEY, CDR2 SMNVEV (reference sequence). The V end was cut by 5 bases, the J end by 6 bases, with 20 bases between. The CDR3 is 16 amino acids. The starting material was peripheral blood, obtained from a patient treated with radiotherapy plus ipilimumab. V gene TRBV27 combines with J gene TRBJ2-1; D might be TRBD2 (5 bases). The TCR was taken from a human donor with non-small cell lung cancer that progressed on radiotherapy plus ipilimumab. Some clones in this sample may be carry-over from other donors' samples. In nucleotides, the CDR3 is TGTGCCAGCAGTGTGACCTTGGGGAGTGCAATCAATGAGCAGTTCTTC. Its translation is CASSVTLGSAINEQFF.